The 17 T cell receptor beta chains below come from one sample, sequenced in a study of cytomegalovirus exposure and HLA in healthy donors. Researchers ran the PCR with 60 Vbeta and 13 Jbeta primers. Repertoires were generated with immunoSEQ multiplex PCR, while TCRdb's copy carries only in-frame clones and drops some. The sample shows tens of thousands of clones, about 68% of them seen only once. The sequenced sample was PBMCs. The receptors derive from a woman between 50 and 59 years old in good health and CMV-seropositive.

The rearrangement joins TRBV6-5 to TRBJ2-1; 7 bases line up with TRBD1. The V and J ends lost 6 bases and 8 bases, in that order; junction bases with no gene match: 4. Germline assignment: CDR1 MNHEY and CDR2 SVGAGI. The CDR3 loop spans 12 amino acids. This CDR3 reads CASRQGEYEQFF. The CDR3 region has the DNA TGTGCCAGCAGGCAGGGGGAGTATGAGCAGTTCTTC.

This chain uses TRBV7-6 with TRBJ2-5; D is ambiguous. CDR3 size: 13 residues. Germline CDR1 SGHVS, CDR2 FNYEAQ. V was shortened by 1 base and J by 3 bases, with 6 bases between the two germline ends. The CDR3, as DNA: TGTGCCAGCAGCTTAGGGCCCGAAGAGACCCAGTACTTC. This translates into CASSLGPEETQYF.

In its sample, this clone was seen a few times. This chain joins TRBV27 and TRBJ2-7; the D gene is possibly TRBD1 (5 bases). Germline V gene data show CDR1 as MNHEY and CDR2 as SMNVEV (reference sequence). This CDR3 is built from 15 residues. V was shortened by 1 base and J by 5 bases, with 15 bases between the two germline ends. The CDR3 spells CASSLYPRAADEQYF. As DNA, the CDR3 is TGTGCCAGCAGTTTATACCCCAGGGCGGCCGACGAGCAGTACTTC.

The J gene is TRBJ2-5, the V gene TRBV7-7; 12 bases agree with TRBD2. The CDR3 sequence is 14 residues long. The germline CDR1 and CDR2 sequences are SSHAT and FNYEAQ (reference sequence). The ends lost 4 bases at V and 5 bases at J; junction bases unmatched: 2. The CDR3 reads CASSSGTSGETQYF. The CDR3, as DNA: TGTGCCAGCAGCTCCGGGACTAGCGGGGAGACCCAGTACTTC.

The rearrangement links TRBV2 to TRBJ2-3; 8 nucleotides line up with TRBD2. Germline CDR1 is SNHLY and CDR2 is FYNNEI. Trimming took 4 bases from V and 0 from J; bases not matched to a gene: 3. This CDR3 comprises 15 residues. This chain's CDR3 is CASSVAGQSTDTQYF. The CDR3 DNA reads TGTGCCAGCAGTGTAGCGGGACAAAGCACAGATACGCAGTATTTT. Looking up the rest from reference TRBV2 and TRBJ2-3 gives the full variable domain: EPEVTQTPSHQVTQMGQEVILRCVPISNHLYFYWYRQILGQKVEFLVSFYNNEISEKSEIFDDQFSVERPDGSNFTLKIRSTKLEDSAMYFCASSVAGQSTDTQYFGPGTRLTVL.

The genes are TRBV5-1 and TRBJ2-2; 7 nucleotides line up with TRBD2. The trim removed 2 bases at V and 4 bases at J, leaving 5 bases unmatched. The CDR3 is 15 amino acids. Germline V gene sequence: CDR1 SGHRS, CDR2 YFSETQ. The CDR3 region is CASSFLAETTGELFF. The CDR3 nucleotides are TGCGCCAGCAGCTTCCTAGCGGAGACCACCGGGGAGCTGTTTTTT.

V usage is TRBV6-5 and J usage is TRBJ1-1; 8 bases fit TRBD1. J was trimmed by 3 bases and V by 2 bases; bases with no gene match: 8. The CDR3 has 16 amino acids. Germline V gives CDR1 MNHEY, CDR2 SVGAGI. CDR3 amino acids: CASSYRQGMGDTEAFF. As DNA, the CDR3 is TGTGCCAGCAGTTACAGACAGGGGATGGGTGACACTGAAGCTTTCTTT.

CDR3 in amino acids: CASSLGGEGNEQFF. CDR3 bases: TGTGCCAGCAGCTTAGGGGGGGAGGGCAATGAGCAGTTCTTC. The chain combines TRBV7-8 with TRBJ2-1; 7 bases line up with TRBD2. Trimming cost V 1 base and J 6 bases; bases outside gene matches: 3. The CDR3 totals 14 residues. Germline V lookup: CDR1 SGHVS, CDR2 FQNEAQ. Complete variable domain (other parts from reference TRBV7-8 and TRBJ2-1): GAGVSQSPRYKVAKRGQDVALRCDPISGHVSLFWYQQALGQGPEFLTYFQNEAQLDKSGLPSDRFFAERPEGSVSTLKIQRTQQEDSAVYLCASSLGGEGNEQFFGPGTRLTVL.

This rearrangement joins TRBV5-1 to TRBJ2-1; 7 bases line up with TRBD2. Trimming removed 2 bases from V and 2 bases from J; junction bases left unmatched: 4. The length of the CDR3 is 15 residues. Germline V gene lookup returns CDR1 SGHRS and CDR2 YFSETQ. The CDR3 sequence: CASSFSAGAYNEQFF. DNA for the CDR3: TGCGCCAGCAGCTTTTCCGCGGGGGCCTACAATGAGCAGTTCTTC.

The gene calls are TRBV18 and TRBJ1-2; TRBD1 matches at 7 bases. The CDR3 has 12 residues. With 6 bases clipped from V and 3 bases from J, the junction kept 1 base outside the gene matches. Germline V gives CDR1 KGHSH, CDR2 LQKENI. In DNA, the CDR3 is TGTGCCAGCTCCACAGGGGACTATGGCTACACCTTC. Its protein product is CASSTGDYGYTF.

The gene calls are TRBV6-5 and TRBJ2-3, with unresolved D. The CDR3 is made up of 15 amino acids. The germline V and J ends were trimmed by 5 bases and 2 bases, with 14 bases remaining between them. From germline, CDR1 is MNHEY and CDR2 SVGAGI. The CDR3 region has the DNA TGTGCCAGCAGTCCTGTAACACGTTACACAGATACGCAGTATTTT. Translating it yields CASSPVTRYTDTQYF.

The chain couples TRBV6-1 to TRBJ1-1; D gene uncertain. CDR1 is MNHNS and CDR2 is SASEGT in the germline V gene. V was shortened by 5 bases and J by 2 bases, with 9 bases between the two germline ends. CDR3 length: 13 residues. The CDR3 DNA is TGTGCCAGCAGTAAACAGCTTAACACTGAAGCTTTCTTT. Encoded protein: CASSKQLNTEAFF.

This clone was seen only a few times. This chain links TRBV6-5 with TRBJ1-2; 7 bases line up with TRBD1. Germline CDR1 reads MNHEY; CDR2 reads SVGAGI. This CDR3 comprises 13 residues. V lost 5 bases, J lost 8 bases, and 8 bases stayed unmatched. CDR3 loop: CASSTRTGGGYTF. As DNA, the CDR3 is TGTGCCAGCAGTACCCGGACAGGCGGAGGCTACACCTTC.

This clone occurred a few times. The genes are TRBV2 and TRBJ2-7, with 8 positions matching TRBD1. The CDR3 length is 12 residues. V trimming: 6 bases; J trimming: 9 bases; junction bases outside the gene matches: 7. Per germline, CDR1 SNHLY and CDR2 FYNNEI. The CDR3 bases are TGTGCCAGCAGCCGACAGGGGTTGAGGCAGTACTTC. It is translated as CASSRQGLRQYF.

CDR3 sequence (DNA): TGCGCCAGCAGCCCCGCAGGATCGTTGCGGGGGGCCCTTTACGAGCAGTACTTC. This encodes CASSPAGSLRGALYEQYF. V gene TRBV5-1 combines with J gene TRBJ2-7; TRBD2 matches at 8 bases. Germline V lookup: CDR1 SGHRS, CDR2 YFSETQ. This CDR3 has 18 residues. The ends lost 4 bases at V and 4 bases at J; junction bases unmatched: 19.

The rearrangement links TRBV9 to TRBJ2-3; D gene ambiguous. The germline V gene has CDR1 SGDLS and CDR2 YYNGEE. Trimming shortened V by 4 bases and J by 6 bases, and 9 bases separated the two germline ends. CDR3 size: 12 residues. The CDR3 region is CASSNTRDTQYF. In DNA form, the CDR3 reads TGTGCCAGCAGCAATACCCGGGATACGCAGTATTTT. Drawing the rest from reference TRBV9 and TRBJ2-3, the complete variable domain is DSGVTQTPKHLITATGQRVTLRCSPRSGDLSVYWYQQSLDQGLQFLIQYYNGEERAKGNILERFSAQQFPDLHSELNLSSLELGDSALYFCASSNTRDTQYFGPGTRLTVL.

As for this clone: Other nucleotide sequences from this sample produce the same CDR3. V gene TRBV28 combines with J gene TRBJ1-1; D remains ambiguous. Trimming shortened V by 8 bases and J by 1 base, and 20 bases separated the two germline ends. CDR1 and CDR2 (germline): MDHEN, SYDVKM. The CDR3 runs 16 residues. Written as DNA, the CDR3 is TGTGCCAGCCCACCAACCTCTGGGGAGAGGAACACTGAAGCTTTCTTT. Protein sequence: CASPPTSGERNTEAFF.